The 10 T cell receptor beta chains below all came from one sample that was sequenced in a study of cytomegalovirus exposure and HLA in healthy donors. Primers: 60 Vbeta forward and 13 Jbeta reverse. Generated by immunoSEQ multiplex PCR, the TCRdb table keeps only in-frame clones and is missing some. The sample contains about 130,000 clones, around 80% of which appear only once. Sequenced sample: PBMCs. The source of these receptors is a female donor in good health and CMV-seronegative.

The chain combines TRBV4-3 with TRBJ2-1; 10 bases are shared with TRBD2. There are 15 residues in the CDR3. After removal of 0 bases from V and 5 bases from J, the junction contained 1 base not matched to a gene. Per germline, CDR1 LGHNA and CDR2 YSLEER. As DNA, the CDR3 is TGCGCCAGCAGCCAAGAACTAGCGGGACACAATGAGCAGTTCTTC. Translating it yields CASSQELAGHNEQFF.

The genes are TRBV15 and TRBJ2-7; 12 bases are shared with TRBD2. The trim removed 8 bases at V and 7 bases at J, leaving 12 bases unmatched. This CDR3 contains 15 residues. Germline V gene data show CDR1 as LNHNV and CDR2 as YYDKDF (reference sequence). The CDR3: CATETLAGGPGEQYF. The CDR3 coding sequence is TGTGCCACCGAAACCCTAGCGGGAGGGCCGGGTGAGCAGTACTTC.

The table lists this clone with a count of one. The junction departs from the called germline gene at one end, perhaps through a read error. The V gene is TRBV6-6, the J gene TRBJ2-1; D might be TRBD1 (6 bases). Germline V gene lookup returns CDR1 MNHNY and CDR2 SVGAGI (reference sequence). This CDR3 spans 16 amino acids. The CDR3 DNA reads TGTGCCAGCACCAACCCCGGGACACCCCTGGACAGAGAGCAGCTCTTC. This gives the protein CASTNPGTPLDREQLF.

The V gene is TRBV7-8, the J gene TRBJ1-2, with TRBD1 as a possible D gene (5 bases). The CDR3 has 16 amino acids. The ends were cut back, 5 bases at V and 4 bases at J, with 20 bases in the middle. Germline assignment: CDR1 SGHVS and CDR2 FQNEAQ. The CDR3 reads CASSPEHRTPLYGYTF. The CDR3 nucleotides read TGTGCCAGCAGCCCGGAACACAGGACCCCACTCTATGGCTACACCTTC.

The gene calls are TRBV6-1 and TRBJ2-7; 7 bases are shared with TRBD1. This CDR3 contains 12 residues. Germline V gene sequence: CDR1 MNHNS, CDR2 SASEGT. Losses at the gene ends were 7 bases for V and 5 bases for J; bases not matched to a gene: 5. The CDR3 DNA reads TGTGCCAGCAACAAGGACAGGCACGAGCAGTACTTC. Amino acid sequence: CASNKDRHEQYF.

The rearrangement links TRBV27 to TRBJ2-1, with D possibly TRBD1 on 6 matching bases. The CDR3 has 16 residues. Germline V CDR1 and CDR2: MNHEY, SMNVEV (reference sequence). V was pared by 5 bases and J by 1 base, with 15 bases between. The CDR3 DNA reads TGTGCCAGCAGTGTGAGTGCAGGGGAGTCCTACAATGAGCAGTTCTTC. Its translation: CASSVSAGESYNEQFF.

CDR3 amino acids: CASSSPDRGIEKLFF. DNA for the CDR3: TGTGCCAGCAGTTCCCCGGACAGGGGGATCGAAAAACTGTTTTTT. The chain employs TRBV6-5 and TRBJ1-4; TRBD1 matches 10 bases. V gave up 4 bases and J gave up 8 bases; unmatched junction bases: 7. The germline CDR1 and CDR2 sequences are MNHEY and SVGAGI. This CDR3 contains 15 residues.

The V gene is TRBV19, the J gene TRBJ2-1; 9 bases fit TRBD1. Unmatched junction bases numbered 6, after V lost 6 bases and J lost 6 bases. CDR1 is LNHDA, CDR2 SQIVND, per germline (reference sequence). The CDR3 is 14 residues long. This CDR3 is CASSWTGDLNEQFF. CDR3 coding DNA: TGTGCCAGTAGCTGGACAGGGGACCTCAATGAGCAGTTCTTC.

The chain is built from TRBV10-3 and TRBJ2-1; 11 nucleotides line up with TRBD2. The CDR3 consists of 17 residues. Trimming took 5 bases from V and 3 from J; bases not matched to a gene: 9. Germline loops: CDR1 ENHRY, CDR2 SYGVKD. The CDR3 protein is CAISPGFSGGGYNEQFF. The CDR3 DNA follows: TGTGCCATCAGTCCTGGATTTAGCGGGGGGGGCTACAATGAGCAGTTCTTC.

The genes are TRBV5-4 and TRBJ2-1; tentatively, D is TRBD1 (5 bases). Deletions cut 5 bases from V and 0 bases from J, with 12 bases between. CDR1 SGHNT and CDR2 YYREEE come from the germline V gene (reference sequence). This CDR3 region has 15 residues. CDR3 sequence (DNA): TGTGCCAGCAGTCTTGACAGAAGCTCCTACAATGAGCAGTTCTTC. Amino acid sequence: CASSLDRSSYNEQFF.